These T cell receptor beta chains were read from a single sample in a study of blood T cells in healthy people across ages. TCRdb itself ran the 5' RACE reads through MiXCR, one entry per CDR3 protein. The data show about 680,000 distinct CDR3 sequences, roughly 50% seen once. The source material was blood. These receptors originate from an older woman in good health. The conserved cysteine and the conserved F or W are not part of the CDR3 here. Fields, in order: CDR3 length, V gene, J gene, CDR3 protein.

>12|TRBV2|TRBJ2-1
ASSELAGMGEQF
>11|TRBV6-1|TRBJ1-1
ASSGTGMSEAF
>11|TRBV20-1|TRBJ1-4
SAPGQGGEKLF
>11|TRBV29-1|TRBJ1-4
SVADTTNEKLF
>14|TRBV2|TRBJ2-7
ASSEEMGTSGYEQY
>15|TRBV7-2|TRBJ2-5
ASSFPPGLAELETQY
>13|TRBV18|TRBJ1-2
ASSPSRQGNYGYT
>13|TRBV5-1|TRBJ1-2
ASSLEADSNYGYT
>12|TRBV20-1|TRBJ2-5
SAPAPASGREQY
>10|TRBV29-1|TRBJ2-7
SVRTGGTGQY
>11|TRBV5-6|TRBJ1-1
ASSLGFHTEAF
>12|TRBV3-1|TRBJ2-1
ASSQTRKKDEQF
>11|TRBV13|TRBJ1-2
ASSLGMYYGYT